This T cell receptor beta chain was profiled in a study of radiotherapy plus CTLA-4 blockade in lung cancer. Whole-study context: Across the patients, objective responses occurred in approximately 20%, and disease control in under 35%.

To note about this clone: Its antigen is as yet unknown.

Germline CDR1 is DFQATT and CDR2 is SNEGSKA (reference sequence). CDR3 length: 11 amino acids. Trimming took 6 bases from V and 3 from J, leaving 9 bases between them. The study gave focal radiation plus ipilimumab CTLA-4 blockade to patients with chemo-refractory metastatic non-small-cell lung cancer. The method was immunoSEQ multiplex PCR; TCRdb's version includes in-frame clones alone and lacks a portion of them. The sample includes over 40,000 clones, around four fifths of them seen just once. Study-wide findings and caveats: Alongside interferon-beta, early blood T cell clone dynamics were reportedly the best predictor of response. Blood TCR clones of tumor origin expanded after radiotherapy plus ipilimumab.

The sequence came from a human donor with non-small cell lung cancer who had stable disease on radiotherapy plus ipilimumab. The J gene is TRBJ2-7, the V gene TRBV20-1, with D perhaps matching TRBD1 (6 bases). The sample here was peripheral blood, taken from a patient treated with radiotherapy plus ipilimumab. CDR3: CSALDSYEQYF. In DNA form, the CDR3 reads TGCAGTGCCTTGGACAGCTACGAGCAGTACTTC.